The 9 T cell receptor beta chains in this list originate from one sample, sequenced in a study of blood T cell repertoires in COVID-19. Clones were read by immunoSEQ multiplex PCR, and TCRdb kept only the in-frame ones, dropping some. The data contain 300,000 to 350,000 clones, roughly 89% of them singletons. Specimen: peripheral blood. The source of these receptors is a woman in her sixties with COVID-19, enrolled during active disease.

The V and J genes are TRBV7-6 and TRBJ2-1; 9 nucleotides align to TRBD1. The CDR3 consists of 16 residues. V dropped 0 bases and J dropped 8; count of bases not matched to a gene: 8. CDR1 and CDR2 from the germline V gene are SGHVS and FNYEAQ. CDR3: CASSLAPGQGFDEQFF. The CDR3 DNA reads TGTGCCAGCAGCTTAGCGCCGGGACAGGGTTTCGATGAGCAGTTCTTC.

The chain uses TRBV2 and TRBJ1-2; 7 nucleotides line up with TRBD1. Germline loops: CDR1 SNHLY, CDR2 FYNNEI. V was pared by 4 bases and J by 3 bases, with 5 bases of the junction left unmatched. The CDR3 runs to 14 residues. DNA of the CDR3: TGTGCCAGCAGTGGTGGCAGGGGGGACTATGGCTACACCTTC. Amino acid sequence: CASSGGRGDYGYTF.

The chain combines TRBV28 with TRBJ2-7; D perhaps matches TRBD2 (6 bases). Germline CDR1 and CDR2: MDHEN and SYDVKM. There are 13 residues in the CDR3. Trimming left V 4 bases short and J 2 bases short, with 9 bases between. CDR3 residues: CASSSAGPYEQYF. The CDR3, as DNA: TGTGCCAGCAGTTCCGCGGGGCCCTACGAGCAGTACTTC.

The chain carries TRBV5-1 and TRBJ1-6; D unresolved. Trimming pared 1 base from V and 7 bases from J, leaving 9 bases between. Germline V gives CDR1 SGHRS, CDR2 YFSETQ. CDR3 length equals 14 residues. The CDR3 sequence: CASSLPRPNSPLHF. The CDR3 nucleotides are TGCGCCAGCAGCTTGCCTAGACCCAATTCACCCCTCCACTTT.

This clone was counted once. The chain links TRBV2 to TRBJ1-2; 8 bases agree with TRBD1. J gave up 5 bases and V 6 bases, and 5 bases lay outside the gene matches. Per germline, CDR1 SNHLY and CDR2 FYNNEI. The CDR3 length is 13 residues. CDR3 loop: CASRQGAEYGYTF. CDR3 DNA sequence: TGTGCCAGCAGGCAGGGGGCTGAGTATGGCTACACCTTC.

This rearrangement joins TRBV12-3 or TRBV12-4 to TRBJ1-1; 10 nucleotides line up with TRBD1. The J segment lost 5 bases and the V segment lost 7 bases, leaving 4 bases of the junction unmatched. The CDR3 sequence is 13 residues long. The CDR3 loop is CASTDRGPTEAFF. Here the CDR3 DNA reads TGTGCCAGCACCGACAGGGGGCCTACTGAAGCTTTCTTT.

This sequence joins TRBV19 and TRBJ2-1, with 11 nucleotides matching TRBD2. After removal of 5 bases from V and 6 bases from J, the junction contained 6 bases not matched to a gene. The V gene's germline CDR1 is LNHDA and CDR2 SQIVND (reference sequence). The CDR3 runs to 15 residues. In DNA, the CDR3 is TGTGCCAGTAGTCCTCTAGCGGGGGGCATCAATGAGCAGTTCTTC. Translated: CASSPLAGGINEQFF.

This clone was counted only a few times. CDR3 loop: CASSLGQGVPQHF. The CDR3 nucleotides are TGTGCCAGCAGCCTCGGACAGGGGGTTCCCCAGCATTTT. V is TRBV3-1 (or the pseudogene TRBV3-2) and J is TRBJ1-5; 10 bases match TRBD1. Germline loops: CDR1 LGHDT, CDR2 YNNKEL (reference sequence). Unmatched junction bases numbered 4, after V lost 4 bases and J lost 10 bases. The CDR3 runs to 13 residues.

The chain has TRBV4-2 and TRBJ2-5, with D possibly matching TRBD2 (6 bases). CDR1 is LGHNA, CDR2 YNFKEQ, per germline. This CDR3 has 14 amino acids. The V gene lost 4 bases and the J gene lost 5 bases, with 14 bases spanning the gap. As DNA, the CDR3 is TGTGCCAGCAGCCTACGACTAGATTGGGAGACCCAGTACTTC. It codes for CASSLRLDWETQYF.